A selection of T cell receptor beta chains follows, all from one sample in a study of CD8 T cells in ankylosing spondylitis. A single record per CDR3 protein comes from TCRdb applying MiXCR to the 5' RACE reads. Here the sample spans about 330,000 distinct CDR3 sequences, roughly 8% being singletons. Sequencing was performed on blood, either unsorted or a sorted T cell fraction (not recorded which). All receptors come from a male donor with ankylosing spondylitis. CDR3s include the opening cysteine and the closing phenylalanine or tryptophan. A D gene is named only where the DNA matches it firmly. Only some rows state a clone size, as once, few, many or a class for expanded clones.

-	TRBV7-9	TRBJ1-2	-	TGTGCCAGCAGCCGGGGTATCTATGGCTACACCTTC	CASSRGIYGYTF
-	TRBV7-9	TRBJ2-3	few	TGTGCCAGCAGCCTGAGGGACTCCATCCCGGATATCGCGCAGTATTTT	CASSLRDSIPDIAQYF
TRBD1	TRBV10-1	TRBJ2-7	-	TGCGCCAGCAGCACCGGGACAGGGGTCTACGAGCAGTACTTC	CASSTGTGVYEQYF
TRBD2	TRBV6-2/TRBV6-3	TRBJ2-4	few	TGTGCCAGCAGCACGACTAGCGGGAGGGCCGGGGACATTCAGTACTTC	CASSTTSGRAGDIQYF
-	TRBV19	TRBJ2-3	many	TGTGCCAGTAAGTCCGGGAAGGTTGCAGATACGCAGTATTTT	CASKSGKVADTQYF
-	TRBV7-2	TRBJ2-3	few	TGTGCCAGCAGCTTAGGGGGTTGGGGGCAGTATTTT	CASSLGGWGQYF
TRBD1	TRBV30	TRBJ1-2	-	TGTGCCTGGAGTGTATGGCGGTGGGACAGGGATAGAGGCTACACCTTC	CAWSVWRWDRDRGYTF
-	TRBV25-1	TRBJ2-5	-	TGTGCCAGCAGTGCACCGACAGGACTGTACCAAGAGACCCAGTACTTC	CASSAPTGLYQETQYF
TRBD2	TRBV12-5	TRBJ2-3	few	TGTGCTAGTGGTCCCAATCCTTGGGGCGGGAGTGCCACAGATACGCAGTATTTT	CASGPNPWGGSATDTQYF
TRBD1	TRBV5-1	TRBJ2-7	few	TGCGCCAGCAGCTTGGTCGAGGGGGCAATGAAAAACGAGCAGTACTTC	CASSLVEGAMKNEQYF
-	TRBV29-1	TRBJ2-5	-	TGCAGCGTTGTAGCCCTGGGAGGAGAGACCCAGTACTTC	CSVVALGGETQYF
TRBD2	TRBV4-3	TRBJ2-5	many	TGCGCCAGCAGCCAATCTTTAGCGGGAGGGCCCTTGGAGACCCAGTACTTC	CASSQSLAGGPLETQYF
TRBD1	TRBV4-3	TRBJ1-3	few	TGCGCCAGCAGCCAAGGGGACAGTGCTGGAAACACCATATATTTT	CASSQGDSAGNTIYF
TRBD1	TRBV19	TRBJ2-5	few	TGTGCCAGTAGTGTCGGGGGACAGGGAAAGGAGACCCAGTACTTC	CASSVGGQGKETQYF
-	TRBV6-2/TRBV6-3	TRBJ2-3	few	TGTGCCAGCAGTTACCATTGGACTCCCGGCACAGATACGCAGTATTTT	CASSYHWTPGTDTQYF